By sample fraction, the clone carrying this TCR beta chain is medium-sized. What it binds is unknown. Prior to thyroid surgery, none of the patients had received any treatment. V was pared by 5 bases and J by 7 bases, with 14 bases of the junction left unmatched. Germline V gene data show CDR1 as DFQATT and CDR2 as SNEGSKA (reference sequence). The CDR3 has 16 residues. The data belong to a study of metastatic and nonmetastatic thyroid tumors. Study results and caveats: TCR beta diversity was reportedly significantly higher in malignant thyroid tumors than benign nodules, in blood and tumor.

TCRdb reanalyzed the PCR reads via MiXCR. The sample has more than 20,000 clones; 35% to 45% are singletons. The source is a male donor with papillary thyroid cancer or a benign thyroid nodule (not recorded which). Some clones in this sample may be carry-over from other donors' samples. V usage is TRBV20-1 and J usage is TRBJ1-5; 10 bases are shared with TRBD1. The source material was blood. CDR3 DNA sequence: TGCAGTGCTGCGCAAACCCGGGACAGGGGAAGGCAGCCCCAGCATTTT. Its protein product is CSAAQTRDRGRQPQHF.